The entry that follows covers one T cell receptor beta chain sequence. This clonotype is a singleton in its sample. There is no known antigen for this receptor. Per-base quality was not reported, and no clone a single base away is much larger than it. One read yields weak evidence. The CDR3 measures 16 amino acids from cysteine to phenylalanine. Only CDR3 DNA remains: 48 bases, in frame from the first base. V loses 2 bases at its end and J loses 7 bases; junction bases beyond the gene matches: 6. Taken from the germline V gene, the CDR1 and CDR2 loops are SGHVS and FQNEAQ. These data come from a study of T cells in Graves' hyperthyroidism and ophthalmopathy (dated by TCRdb to the late 2010s). Turning to the overall study: Peripheral blood samples were taken at initial diagnosis, before any treatment was given. To identify distinguishing TCR V-J signatures, a discovery cohort of around 100 patients was used, comprising 43 with Graves' ophthalmopathy and 57 with stable Graves' hyperthyroidism. Whether ophthalmopathy could be predicted prospectively was tested in an independent validation cohort made up of under 20 hyperthyroidism patients plus 17 patients who later progressed to ophthalmopathy. The approximately 98 discovery patients were randomly divided into training and test sets at a 7:3 ratio. The study also compared thyroid tissue and blood T-cell repertoires from several Graves' hyperthyroidism patients. Once sampling was done, hyperthyroidism patients were given methimazole at a starting dose of 30 mg daily, whereas ophthalmopathy patients were given high-dose intravenous methylprednisolone. According to the paper, TCR Vbeta CDR3 sequencing was carried out on 120 to 150 peripheral blood samples, which came from around 43 ophthalmopathy, about 75 hyperthyroidism and roughly 17 progressor patients. Points the paper makes about the study in general: Blood samples also contained most of the expanded thyroid clonotypes (frequency above 0.001), which suggests that blood repertoires may reflect thyroid immune responses. In validation, the model predicted progression to ophthalmopathy a median of 6.5 months before onset, with about 71% sensitivity and roughly 77% specificity. Sample size was not statistically predetermined, and blinding of investigators to group allocation was not performed. Ophthalmopathy was separated from stable hyperthyroidism by a 13 V-J signature model, with around 90% sensitivity and approximately 81% specificity obtained in cross-validation and 80%/75% obtained in testing.

Ophthalmopathy patients had moderately to severely active disease, Clinical Activity Score of at least 3, NOSPECS grade of at least 4, and duration under 3 months. Any patient with an uncontrolled infection, another autoimmune disease, pregnancy or lactation was excluded. Diagnoses were based on clinical symptoms, serum thyroxine and TRAb, thyroid ultrasound and orbital computed tomography. PBMCs were separated from 8 to 10 ml of fresh peripheral blood using Ficoll-Paque density gradient centrifugation. Total RNA was extracted with Trizol reagent, and quality was checked on an Agilent 2100 Bioanalyzer. The TCR beta CDR3 regions were amplified from RNA transcripts. The TCR CDR3 was subjected to a first round of RT-PCR using the HTBI primer set and the Qiagen OneStep RT-PCR kit. The libraries were constructed in a second round of multiplex PCR and then size-selected and purified. The libraries were sequenced on an Illumina HiSeq2000 using paired-end 100 bp reads. In the paper's pipeline: Raw data were processed with SOAPnuke, discarding reads with adapters, uncalled bases, mean Phred below 15, or no exact constant-primer or identifier match. COPE v1.2.5 was used to merge the high-quality paired reads, and each unique nucleotide sequence was defined as a clonotype. MiTCR v1.1 was used to align clonotypes to the IMGT TRBV, TRBD and TRBJ reference segments. The analysis was restricted to V-J combinations with a frequency above 0.0001, which together covered about 99% of the repertoires. The TCS score was defined as the ratio of F50 (clonal expansion) to E x V (chaos), calculated using BLOSUM62-based TCRdist between CDR3 peptides within each V-J. Welch's t-statistics and random forest reduced around 510 V-J features to 13, which were used in a naive Bayes classifier (R e1071). TCRdb reanalyzed the raw reads on its own, using fastp at Q25 for trimming and MiXCR for clone calling, and kept in-frame beta chains. Rows merge per CDR3 protein into single entries with the most common DNA and genes. TCRdb's processing, not the study's, gives the V and J calls here. For this sample there are around 250,000 distinct CDR3 sequences; roughly 15% appear just once. Clones ranked in the top ten supply 28% of the sample.

Sequenced input: blood. The sequence was obtained from a woman in her late teens or twenties with Graves' ophthalmopathy. Recombination linked TRBV7-8 to TRBJ1-4; TRBD1 aligns with 11 central bases. DNA sequence: TGTGCCAGCAGCTTACCCGGACAGGGGGCGGTTGAAAAACTGTTTTTT. It translates to CASSLPGQGAVEKLFF.